This entry is about one T cell receptor (beta chain). What it recognizes is unknown. This specimen comes from a study of CXCR3-negative and CXCR3-positive naive CD8 T cells. Study-level findings and limits: CXCR3-negative naive cells had less hydrophobic TRB CDR3s than did CXCR3-positive naive cells. Naive cells used TRBV-TRBJ genes in much the same way whether CXCR3-negative or CXCR3-positive; memory cells did not.

Libraries were UMI-labeled 5' RACE TRB cDNA. TCRdb re-called the 5' RACE reads and shows each CDR3 protein once, DNA omitted. This listing includes 85,000 to 90,000 distinct CDR3 sequences. Germline V CDR1 and CDR2: LGHDT, YNNKEL (reference sequence). This CDR3 has 15 amino acids. This clonotype was obtained from a human donor in good health. Some clones in this sample may be carry-over from other donors' samples. The V and J genes are TRBV3-1 and TRBJ1-5; TCRdb's D gene call, TRBD1, goes unchecked for lack of DNA. Sequencing input: naive CXCR3+ CD8+ T cells from blood. Stated subset: CD45RO-CCR7+CD27+CD95- naive CD8+ T cells expressing CXCR3 (TNR3+). The CDR3 reads CASSPEPGSYQPQHF.